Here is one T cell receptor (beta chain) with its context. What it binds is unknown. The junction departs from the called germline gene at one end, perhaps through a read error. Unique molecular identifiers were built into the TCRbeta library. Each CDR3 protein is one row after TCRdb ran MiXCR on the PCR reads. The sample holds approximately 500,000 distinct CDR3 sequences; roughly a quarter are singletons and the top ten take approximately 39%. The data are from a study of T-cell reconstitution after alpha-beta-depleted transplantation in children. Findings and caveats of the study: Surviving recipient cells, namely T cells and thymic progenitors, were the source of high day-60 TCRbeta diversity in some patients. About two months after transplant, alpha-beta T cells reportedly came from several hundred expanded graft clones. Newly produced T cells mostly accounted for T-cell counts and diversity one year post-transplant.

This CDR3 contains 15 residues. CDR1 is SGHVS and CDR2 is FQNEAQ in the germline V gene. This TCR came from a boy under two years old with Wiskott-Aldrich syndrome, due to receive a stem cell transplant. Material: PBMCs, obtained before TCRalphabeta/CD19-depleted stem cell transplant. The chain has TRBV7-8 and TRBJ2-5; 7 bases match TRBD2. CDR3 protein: CASSLLGGSQETQNF. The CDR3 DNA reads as TGTGCCAGCAGCTTACTTGGCGGGAGCCAAGAGACCCAGAACTTC.